The rows below give T cell receptor beta chains drawn from one sample of a study of cytomegalovirus exposure and HLA in healthy donors. Data came from immunoSEQ multiplex PCR; TCRdb stores just in-frame clones and leaves some out. This table holds about 88,000 clones, over 80% found once. The sample consisted of PBMCs. These receptors originate from a young man in good health and CMV-seronegative. Each CDR3 is given with its conserved first and last residue. Fields, in order: D gene, V gene, J gene, clone size, CDR3 protein, CDR3 DNA. A D gene is named only where the DNA matches it firmly. Some rows have no size entry. The others give once, few or many, or a class for an expanded clone.

D gene: NA
V gene: TRBV19
J gene: TRBJ1-5
clone size: NA
CDR3 protein: CASREFSNQPQHF
CDR3 DNA: TGTGCCAGCCGGGAATTTAGCAATCAGCCCCAGCATTTT

D gene: TRBD2
V gene: TRBV5-4
J gene: TRBJ2-1
clone size: NA
CDR3 protein: CASSPGGPRNEQFF
CDR3 DNA: TGTGCCAGCAGCCCGGGAGGGCCGAGGAATGAGCAGTTCTTC

D gene: TRBD1
V gene: TRBV2
J gene: TRBJ2-3
clone size: NA
CDR3 protein: CASSGAGGSDTQYF
CDR3 DNA: TGTGCCAGCAGTGGGGCAGGGGGCTCAGATACGCAGTATTTT

D gene: NA
V gene: TRBV9
J gene: TRBJ2-5
clone size: once
CDR3 protein: CASSVTPHEEEETQYF
CDR3 DNA: TGTGCCAGCAGCGTAACCCCCCACGAGGAAGAAGAGACCCAGTACTTC

D gene: TRBD1
V gene: TRBV28
J gene: TRBJ1-5
clone size: few
CDR3 protein: CASSLLHLRDRKGNQPQHF
CDR3 DNA: TGTGCCAGCAGTTTGCTTCACCTCCGGGACAGAAAGGGGAATCAGCCCCAGCATTTT

D gene: NA
V gene: TRBV7-3
J gene: TRBJ2-4
clone size: NA
CDR3 protein: CASSSPISGQKYF
CDR3 DNA: TGTGCCAGCAGCTCGCCTATTAGCGGCCAAAAGTACTTC

D gene: TRBD1
V gene: TRBV18
J gene: TRBJ2-5
clone size: once
CDR3 protein: CASSPRTGGTETQYF
CDR3 DNA: TGTGCCAGCTCACCCCGGACAGGGGGGACGGAGACCCAGTACTTC

D gene: NA
V gene: TRBV28
J gene: TRBJ2-3
clone size: NA
CDR3 protein: CASSLAMADTQYF
CDR3 DNA: TGTGCCAGCAGTTTAGCGATGGCAGATACGCAGTATTTT

D gene: TRBD2
V gene: TRBV5-1
J gene: TRBJ2-7
clone size: NA
CDR3 protein: CASSLNGRASGDEQYF
CDR3 DNA: TGCGCCAGCAGCTTGAACGGGAGGGCCAGCGGGGACGAGCAGTACTTC

D gene: NA
V gene: TRBV7-2
J gene: TRBJ2-7
clone size: NA
CDR3 protein: CASSYGGTGYEQYF
CDR3 DNA: TGTGCCAGCAGCTATGGGGGGACGGGCTACGAGCAGTACTTC

D gene: NA
V gene: TRBV7-9
J gene: TRBJ2-7
clone size: NA
CDR3 protein: CSSSFIPYEQYF
CDR3 DNA: TGTTCCAGCAGCTTTATCCCCTACGAGCAGTACTTC

D gene: NA
V gene: TRBV28
J gene: TRBJ2-7
clone size: NA
CDR3 protein: CASSTAGFGQYF
CDR3 DNA: TGTGCCAGCAGCACAGCTGGCTTCGGGCAGTACTTC

D gene: TRBD2
V gene: TRBV6-4
J gene: TRBJ2-2
clone size: few
CDR3 protein: CASSSGSSGELFF
CDR3 DNA: TGTGCCAGCAGTAGCGGGAGTTCCGGGGAGCTGTTTTTT

D gene: TRBD1
V gene: TRBV28
J gene: TRBJ1-2
clone size: NA
CDR3 protein: CASSKPGQGNYGYTF
CDR3 DNA: TGTGCCAGCAGCAAGCCTGGACAGGGGAACTATGGCTACACCTTC

D gene: TRBD2
V gene: TRBV9
J gene: TRBJ2-5
clone size: NA
CDR3 protein: CASSVLAGGSETQYF
CDR3 DNA: TGTGCCAGCAGCGTATTAGCGGGAGGGAGTGAGACCCAGTACTTC

D gene: TRBD1
V gene: TRBV11-1
J gene: TRBJ1-2
clone size: NA
CDR3 protein: CASSRDSYGYTF
CDR3 DNA: TGTGCCAGCAGCCGGGACAGCTATGGCTACACCTTC

D gene: NA
V gene: TRBV4-2
J gene: TRBJ1-3
clone size: NA
CDR3 protein: CASSRANSGNTIYF
CDR3 DNA: TGTGCCAGCAGCCGAGCGAACTCTGGAAACACCATATATTTT

D gene: NA
V gene: TRBV19
J gene: TRBJ1-1
clone size: NA
CDR3 protein: CASSIARVANTEAFF
CDR3 DNA: TGTGCCAGTAGTATAGCGAGGGTTGCGAACACTGAAGCTTTCTTT

D gene: NA
V gene: TRBV27
J gene: TRBJ1-3
clone size: NA
CDR3 protein: CASSPYRASSGNTIYF
CDR3 DNA: TGTGCCAGCAGTCCGTACAGGGCCAGCTCTGGAAACACCATATATTTT

D gene: TRBD1
V gene: TRBV5-6
J gene: TRBJ2-1
clone size: NA
CDR3 protein: CASSLAPGGHNEQFF
CDR3 DNA: TGTGCCAGCAGCTTGGCCCCAGGGGGACACAATGAGCAGTTCTTC

D gene: NA
V gene: TRBV18
J gene: TRBJ1-2
clone size: NA
CDR3 protein: CASSPPQWNYGYTF
CDR3 DNA: TGTGCCAGCTCACCACCGCAGTGGAACTATGGCTACACCTTC

D gene: TRBD2
V gene: TRBV18
J gene: TRBJ2-2
clone size: NA
CDR3 protein: CASSPLWLAEGTGELFF
CDR3 DNA: TGTGCCAGCTCACCACTTTGGCTAGCGGAGGGAACCGGGGAGCTGTTTTTT

D gene: NA
V gene: TRBV14
J gene: TRBJ2-3
clone size: NA
CDR3 protein: CASSQLAGQRTDTQYF
CDR3 DNA: TGTGCCAGCAGCCAGCTTGCGGGACAGCGCACAGATACGCAGTATTTT

D gene: TRBD2
V gene: TRBV2
J gene: TRBJ2-5
clone size: once
CDR3 protein: CASSTVAGLRETQYF
CDR3 DNA: TGTGCCAGCAGTACAGTAGCGGGCCTGCGGGAGACCCAGTACTTC

D gene: TRBD1
V gene: TRBV6-1
J gene: TRBJ1-2
clone size: NA
CDR3 protein: CASRSQGGVYGYTF
CDR3 DNA: TGTGCCAGCAGATCGCAGGGGGGAGTCTATGGCTACACCTTC

D gene: TRBD1
V gene: TRBV19
J gene: TRBJ2-7
clone size: NA
CDR3 protein: CASSLDRELSYEQYF
CDR3 DNA: TGTGCCAGTAGTCTCGACAGGGAACTATCCTACGAGCAGTACTTC

D gene: NA
V gene: TRBV28
J gene: TRBJ1-3
clone size: NA
CDR3 protein: CASTKPGPGNTIYF
CDR3 DNA: TGTGCCAGCACCAAACCCGGTCCGGGAAACACCATATATTTT

D gene: NA
V gene: TRBV7-9
J gene: TRBJ2-1
clone size: NA
CDR3 protein: CASSLAISEQFF
CDR3 DNA: TGTGCCAGCAGCTTAGCGATTAGTGAGCAGTTCTTC

D gene: TRBD2
V gene: TRBV7-8
J gene: TRBJ2-1
clone size: NA
CDR3 protein: CASSLFRVAGGPANEQFF
CDR3 DNA: TGTGCCAGCAGCTTATTTCGCGTAGCGGGAGGGCCGGCGAATGAGCAGTTCTTC

D gene: NA
V gene: TRBV7-2
J gene: TRBJ2-3
clone size: NA
CDR3 protein: CASSLATPGTDTQYF
CDR3 DNA: TGTGCCAGCAGCTTAGCCACTCCCGGGACAGATACGCAGTATTTT

D gene: TRBD2
V gene: TRBV28
J gene: TRBJ2-1
clone size: NA
CDR3 protein: CASTGTSGSNEQFF
CDR3 DNA: TGTGCCAGCACCGGGACTAGCGGGAGCAATGAGCAGTTCTTC

D gene: TRBD1
V gene: TRBV6-5
J gene: TRBJ1-5
clone size: NA
CDR3 protein: CASQKTGDRNQPQHF
CDR3 DNA: TGTGCCAGCCAAAAAACAGGGGATCGCAATCAGCCCCAGCATTTT

D gene: NA
V gene: TRBV9
J gene: TRBJ2-3
clone size: NA
CDR3 protein: CASSAKRTDTQYF
CDR3 DNA: TGTGCCAGCAGCGCAAAGAGGACAGATACGCAGTATTTT